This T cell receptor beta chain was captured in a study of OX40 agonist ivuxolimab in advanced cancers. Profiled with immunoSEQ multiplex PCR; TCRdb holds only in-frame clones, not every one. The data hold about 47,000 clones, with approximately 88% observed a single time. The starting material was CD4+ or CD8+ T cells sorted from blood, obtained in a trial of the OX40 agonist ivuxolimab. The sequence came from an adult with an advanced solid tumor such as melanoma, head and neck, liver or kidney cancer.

The CDR3 region is CASSPPASYEQYF. The CDR3 region has the DNA TGTGCCAGCTCACCACCGGCCTCCTACGAGCAGTACTTC. The gene calls are TRBV18 and TRBJ2-7, with D uncertain. V shed 0 bases and J shed 0 bases, with 3 bases lying between them. CDR3 length: 13 residues. The V gene's germline CDR1 is KGHSH and CDR2 LQKENI.